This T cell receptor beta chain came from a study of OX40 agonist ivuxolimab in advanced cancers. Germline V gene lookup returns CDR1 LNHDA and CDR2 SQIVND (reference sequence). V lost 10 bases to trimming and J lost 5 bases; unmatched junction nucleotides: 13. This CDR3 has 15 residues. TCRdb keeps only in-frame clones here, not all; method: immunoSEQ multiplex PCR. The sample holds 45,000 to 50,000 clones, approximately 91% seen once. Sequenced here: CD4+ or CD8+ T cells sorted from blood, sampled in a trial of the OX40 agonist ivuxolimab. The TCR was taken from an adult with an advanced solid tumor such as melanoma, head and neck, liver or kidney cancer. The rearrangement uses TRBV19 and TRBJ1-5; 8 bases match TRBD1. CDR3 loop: CATSDSTGVHQPQHF. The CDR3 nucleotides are TGTGCCACCTCCGATTCGACAGGGGTACATCAGCCCCAGCATTTT.